The rows below give T cell receptor beta chains drawn from one sample of a study of shared clonotypes between healthy human individuals. Repertoires were generated with immunoSEQ multiplex PCR, while TCRdb's copy carries only in-frame clones and drops some. The sample consists of roughly 1 million clones, more than 60% of them appearing once. Sequencing was carried out using memory CD4+ T cells sorted from blood. These receptors were obtained from a man aged 18 to 29 in good health. Both conserved end residues are part of each CDR3. A D gene is named only where the DNA matches it firmly. The size field is filled for only some rows; it gives once, few, many or a size class.

TRBD1	TRBJ1-2	TRBV7-9	once	TGTGCCAGCAGCTCAAGGGGCGGATCGGGGACAGGGTCCTATGGCTACACCTTC	CASSSRGGSGTGSYGYTF
.	TRBJ1-5	TRBV2	few	TGTGCCAGCTCCGAACACCCGGGAAGCAATCAGCCCCAGCATTTT	CASSEHPGSNQPQHF
.	TRBJ2-3	TRBV5-4	.	TGTGCCAGCAGCTTGAGGACTCCAGTCACAGATACGCAGTATTTT	CASSLRTPVTDTQYF
TRBD1	TRBJ1-1	TRBV30	few	TGTGCCTGGAGTGCTACAGGGGGCACTGAAGCTTTCTTT	CAWSATGGTEAFF
.	TRBJ1-2	TRBV25-1	few	TGTGCCAGCAGTGCCTTCGCAGGGGATGGCTACACCTTC	CASSAFAGDGYTF
.	TRBJ2-3	TRBV25-1	.	TGTGCCAGCAGTGAAGGCGGAGCTAGCACAGATACGCAGTATTTT	CASSEGGASTDTQYF
.	TRBJ2-3	TRBV2	.	TGTGCCAGCAGTGGCAGGGGTTTCACAGATACGCAGTATTTT	CASSGRGFTDTQYF
TRBD1	TRBJ1-1	TRBV6-4	few	TGTGCCAGCAGTGCCACCGACAGGGGGACTGAAGCTTTCTTT	CASSATDRGTEAFF
.	TRBJ1-1	TRBV18	.	TGTGCCAGCTCACCACCCTACAGGGTTGGGAACACTGAAGCTTTCTTT	CASSPPYRVGNTEAFF
.	TRBJ2-1	TRBV6-6	.	TGTGCCACCTCCCCGTTCGAGAGGGACAATGAGCAGTTCTTC	CATSPFERDNEQFF
TRBD2	TRBJ2-7	TRBV5-1	.	TGCGCCAGCAGCTTGGTGGGGACTAGCGGGAGCTACGAGCAGTACTTC	CASSLVGTSGSYEQYF
.	TRBJ1-4	TRBV9	.	TGTGCCAGCAGCGTAGCTCCGGGGGGCTTAGCTGAAAAACTGTTTTTT	CASSVAPGGLAEKLFF
.	TRBJ2-7	TRBV5-3	.	TGTGCCAGAAGCTTCGGGCTGAGCCAGGGGTGGTCCTACGAGCAGTACTTC	CARSFGLSQGWSYEQYF
TRBD2	TRBJ2-3	TRBV6-6	.	TGTGCCAGCACCCCTAGCGGGATTGCAGATACGCAGTATTTT	CASTPSGIADTQYF
.	TRBJ2-3	TRBV2	.	TGTGCCAGCAGCGCCTCAGGGGAGGAAAACACAGATACGCAGTATTTT	CASSASGEENTDTQYF
.	TRBJ1-2	TRBV2	.	TGTGCCAGCAGGCAACAGGTGAACTATGGCTACACCTTC	CASRQQVNYGYTF
TRBD1	TRBJ1-1	TRBV7-2	.	TGTGCCAGCAGCGTGACAGGGAAGCACACTGAAGCTTTCTTT	CASSVTGKHTEAFF
.	TRBJ2-5	TRBV30	.	TGTGCCTGGAGTGAAGTGGGAGGGGGAGAGACCCAGTACTTC	CAWSEVGGGETQYF
.	TRBJ1-5	TRBV19	.	TGTGCCAGTAGTATCAGCGGTCTTAGCAATCAGCCCCAGCATTTT	CASSISGLSNQPQHF
.	TRBJ2-7	TRBV20-1	.	TGCAGTGCTAGTCCCCACGAGCAGTACTTC	CSASPHEQYF
.	TRBJ2-4	TRBV6-6	few	TGTGCCAGCAGTGGAGAAGCCAAAAACATTCAGTACTTC	CASSGEAKNIQYF
TRBD1	TRBJ2-1	TRBV5-6	.	TGTGCCAGCAGACACAGCCGGGACAGCTCCTACAATGAGCAGTTCTTC	CASRHSRDSSYNEQFF
.	TRBJ2-2	TRBV12-2	.	TGTGCAAGTCCCCTGAAGAGAGGGTCTAACACCGGGGAGCTGTTTTTT	CASPLKRGSNTGELFF